The 32 T cell receptor beta chains below were found in one sample sequenced in a study of blood T cell repertoires in COVID-19. Clones were read by immunoSEQ multiplex PCR, and TCRdb kept only the in-frame ones, dropping some. The sample consists of 250,000 to 350,000 clones, about 87% of them appearing once. Sequencing was performed on peripheral blood. The receptors here all came from a woman between 25 and 40 years old who had recovered from COVID-19.

The rearrangement uses TRBV18 and TRBJ1-2; 8 bases are shared with TRBD1. The CDR3 sequence is 14 residues long. V shed 2 bases, J shed 7 bases, and the junction held 6 bases outside the gene matches. The V gene's germline CDR1 is KGHSH and CDR2 LQKENI. This CDR3 reads CASSPTQGVTGYTF. CDR3 bases: TGTGCCAGCTCACCAACACAGGGGGTTACTGGCTACACCTTC.

The chain carries TRBV28 and TRBJ2-7, with D perhaps matching TRBD1 (8 bases). The V and J ends lost 5 bases and 3 bases respectively, with 17 bases between them. The CDR3 runs 15 residues. Germline assignment: CDR1 MDHEN and CDR2 SYDVKM. Written as DNA, the CDR3 is TGTGCCAGCAGTCACAGGGGGGGCGGTTACTACGAGCAGTACTTC. Translating gives CASSHRGGGYYEQYF.

J is TRBJ2-1 and V is TRBV28; perhaps TRBD1 as D (6 bases). V gave up 6 bases and J gave up 5 bases, with 17 bases separating them. The germline CDR1 and CDR2 sequences are MDHEN and SYDVKM. The CDR3 is made up of 15 amino acids. The CDR3 DNA reads TGTGCCAGCAGAACATACAGGGTGTCGGACAATGAGCAGTTCTTC. This codes for CASRTYRVSDNEQFF.

This rearrangement joins TRBV3-1 (or the pseudogene TRBV3-2) to TRBJ2-5; 12 nucleotides align to TRBD2. CDR1 and CDR2 from the germline V gene are LGHDT and YNNKEL (reference sequence). The V segment lost 8 bases and the J segment 5 bases; nucleotides outside the gene matches: 6. This CDR3 comprises 14 residues. CDR3 DNA sequence: TGTGCCAGCGCTAGCGGGGGGGATGGTGAGACCCAGTACTTC. It translates to CASASGGDGETQYF.

The chain uses TRBV10-3 and TRBJ2-7, with D unclear. With 10 bases removed from V and 6 bases from J, the gap between germline ends came to 13 bases. This CDR3 contains 11 residues. The V gene's germline CDR1 is ENHRY and CDR2 SYGVKD. This CDR3 reads CATTQYTEQYF. The CDR3 bases are TGTGCCACCACACAATACACCGAGCAGTACTTC.

The chain recombines TRBV30 with TRBJ1-1; no definite D call. CDR1 GTSNPN and CDR2 SVGIG come from the germline V gene (reference sequence). V was pared by 0 bases and J by 3 bases, with 8 bases between. The CDR3 extends over 13 amino acids. CDR3 bases: TGTGCCTGGAGTGTTGGAGTAGACACTGAAGCTTTCTTT. Encoded protein: CAWSVGVDTEAFF.

J is TRBJ2-3 and V is TRBV5-1; TRBD2 matches at 13 bases. Germline CDR1 SGHRS, CDR2 YFSETQ. The CDR3 spans 17 residues. The trim removed 1 base at V and 4 bases at J, leaving 6 bases unmatched. The CDR3 bases are TGCGCCAGCAGCTTGACGACTAGCGGGGGGTCAGCAGATACGCAGTATTTT. Protein product: CASSLTTSGGSADTQYF.

This clone was recorded only once. The junction does not match germline at one end; this may be a read error. The chain couples TRBV2 to TRBJ2-2, with D perhaps TRBD1 (6 bases). The germline V gene has CDR1 SNHLY and CDR2 FYNNEI. The CDR3 contains 15 residues. CDR3 sequence: CASREDRDNAGELFF. CDR3 nucleotides: TGTGCCAGCAGGGAAGACCGGGACAATGCCGGGGAGCTGTTTTTT.

The chain combines TRBV5-1 with TRBJ2-1; D is possibly TRBD2 (6 bases). Trimming pared 4 bases from V and 1 base from J, leaving 9 bases between. Per germline, CDR1 SGHRS and CDR2 YFSETQ. The CDR3 has 14 amino acids. The CDR3 region is CASSPGDSYNEQFF. The CDR3, as DNA: TGCGCCAGCAGCCCGGGGGATTCCTACAATGAGCAGTTCTTC.

V gene TRBV30 combines with J gene TRBJ1-5; D might be TRBD1 (5 bases). Trimming shortened V by 4 bases and J by 2 bases, and 12 bases separated the two germline ends. The CDR3 contains 14 residues. Germline values: CDR1 GTSNPN, CDR2 SVGIG (reference sequence). CDR3 amino acids: CAWNLGQGNQPQHF. The DNA for the CDR3 is TGTGCCTGGAATTTGGGGCAGGGCAATCAGCCCCAGCATTTT.

CDR3 sequence: CASSFRGRDGGELFF. CDR3 nucleotide sequence: TGTGCCAGCAGTTTCAGGGGGCGAGACGGCGGGGAGCTGTTTTTT. J is TRBJ2-2 and V is TRBV2; 8 positions match TRBD1. The junction had 9 bases not matched to a gene; V was cut back by 5 bases and J by 7 bases. The CDR3 contains 15 residues. Germline CDR1 and CDR2: SNHLY and FYNNEI.

CDR3 in DNA: TGTGCCACCAGTGATTTGGGGACAGGCGACAATGAGCAGTTCTTC. Protein: CATSDLGTGDNEQFF. V usage is TRBV24-1 and J usage is TRBJ2-1; 8 bases match TRBD1. V lost 0 bases and J lost 5; bases outside the gene matches: 2. The length of the CDR3 is 15 residues. Looked up from germline, CDR1 is KGHDR and CDR2 is SFDVKD.

This chain connects TRBV6-1 to TRBJ1-2; D may be TRBD1 (6 bases). V lost 3 bases and J 5 bases, leaving 13 bases between the germline ends. The CDR3 loop spans 14 amino acids. Germline-derived CDR1 and CDR2 are MNHNS and SASEGT. The CDR3 DNA reads as TGTGCCAGCAGTGAGTTGGACAGCTGGTATGGCTACACCTTC. Translation: CASSELDSWYGYTF.

In DNA, the CDR3 is TGCGCCAGCAGCATCACAGGGTTGGGCACTGAAGCTTTCTTT. Its protein product is CASSITGLGTEAFF. The gene calls are TRBV5-1 and TRBJ1-1, with D possibly TRBD1 on 6 matching bases. Looked up from germline, CDR1 is SGHRS and CDR2 is YFSETQ. V was shortened by 4 bases and J by 4 bases, with 14 bases between the two germline ends. The CDR3 runs 14 residues.

The rearrangement links TRBV28 to TRBJ2-7, with TRBD2 matching over 8 bases. Losses at the gene ends were 3 bases for V and 4 bases for J; bases not matched to a gene: 8. Germline V gene lookup returns CDR1 MDHEN and CDR2 SYDVKM. The CDR3 runs to 15 residues. CDR3 residues: CASSFAETSVYEQYF. In DNA, the CDR3 is TGTGCCAGCAGTTTCGCCGAGACTAGCGTTTACGAGCAGTACTTC. The whole variable domain, remainder taken from reference TRBV28 and TRBJ2-7, is DVKVTQSSRYLVKRTGEKVFLECVQDMDHENMFWYRQDPGLGLRLIYFSYDVKMKEKGDIPEGYSVSREKKERFSLILESASTNQTSMYLCASSFAETSVYEQYFGPGTRLTVT.

This clone was seen only a few times. This rearrangement joins TRBV6-1 to TRBJ1-2, with D perhaps matching TRBD1 (6 bases). CDR3 size: 14 residues. Trimming took 2 bases from V and 4 from J, leaving 11 bases between them. Per the germline V gene, CDR1 is MNHNS and CDR2 is SASEGT. This chain's CDR3 is CASSEIGDIYGYTF. The CDR3, as DNA: TGTGCCAGCAGTGAAATAGGGGACATCTATGGCTACACCTTC.

The V gene is TRBV5-4, the J gene TRBJ2-1, with D possibly being TRBD1 (6 bases). V shed 4 bases and J shed 4 bases, with 9 bases lying between them. This CDR3 spans 13 amino acids. CDR1 and CDR2 (germline): SGHNT, YYREEE (reference sequence). CDR3 DNA: TGTGCCAGCAGCATGGACAGATACAATGAGCAGTTCTTC. This translates into CASSMDRYNEQFF.

The sample holds one count of this clone. The chain uses TRBV5-1 and TRBJ2-2; D gene ambiguous. V gave up 5 bases and J gave up 1 base, with 12 bases separating them. CDR3 length: 15 residues. Germline V gene lookup returns CDR1 SGHRS and CDR2 YFSETQ. The CDR3 sequence is CASRSPQRNTGELFF. The CDR3, as DNA: TGCGCCAGCAGGAGTCCTCAAAGGAACACCGGGGAGCTGTTTTTT.

The chain joins TRBV27 to TRBJ1-4; tentatively, D is TRBD1 (6 bases). Deletions cut 8 bases from V and 6 bases from J, with 10 bases between. Germline V CDR1 and CDR2: MNHEY, SMNVEV (reference sequence). The CDR3 consists of 12 residues. The CDR3 coding sequence is TGTGCCAGCTCTAAGGGGGATGAAAAACTGTTTTTT. This translates into CASSKGDEKLFF.

The rearrangement links TRBV7-2 to TRBJ2-1; TRBD2 matches at 8 bases. Germline V CDR1 and CDR2: SGHTA, FQGNSA. The CDR3 contains 15 residues. The V segment lost 2 bases and the J segment 0 bases; nucleotides outside the gene matches: 0. The CDR3 DNA reads as TGTGCCAGCAGCTTAAGCGGGGGCTCCTACAATGAGCAGTTCTTC. It yields the protein CASSLSGGSYNEQFF.

The CDR3 nucleotides read TGTGCCAGCAGCTCCTCCGGGCTAGCGGGGGGGCTCACCGGGGAGCTGTTTTTT. Translation gives CASSSSGLAGGLTGELFF. This chain connects TRBV9 to TRBJ2-2, with 12 bases matching TRBD2. The CDR3 is 18 residues long. Germline CDR1 and CDR2: SGDLS and YYNGEE. V gave up 4 bases and J gave up 4 bases; unmatched junction bases: 11.

In its sample, this clone was seen once. The chain links TRBV7-9 to TRBJ1-1; 8 nucleotides align to TRBD1. The V and J ends lost 5 bases and 0 bases, in that order; junction bases with no gene match: 5. CDR3 size: 15 residues. Germline CDR1 SEHNR, CDR2 FQNEAQ (reference sequence). The CDR3 reads CASSGQGIMNTEAFF. As DNA, the CDR3 is TGTGCCAGCAGCGGACAGGGTATCATGAACACTGAAGCTTTCTTT.

The CDR3 DNA reads as TGTGCCAGCAGTGGGACTAGCGGGGAGTACAATGAGCAGTTCTTC. As protein: CASSGTSGEYNEQFF. The chain uses TRBV27 and TRBJ2-1, with TRBD2 matching 13 bases. V dropped 5 bases and J dropped 4; count of bases not matched to a gene: 2. Germline V gene data show CDR1 as MNHEY and CDR2 as SMNVEV (reference sequence). This CDR3 contains 15 residues.

This clone was detected once. V is TRBV4-1 and J is TRBJ2-1; D remains ambiguous. The germline V gene encodes CDR1 MGHRA and CDR2 YSYEKL. The V end was cut by 2 bases, the J end by 9 bases, with 14 bases between. This CDR3 comprises 14 residues. CDR3 sequence reads: CASSQRIAIGEQFF. In nucleotides, the CDR3 is TGCGCCAGCAGCCAACGGATAGCAATCGGTGAGCAGTTCTTC.

The rearrangement joins TRBV6-5 to TRBJ1-1; D is perhaps TRBD1 (5 bases). V lost 0 bases, J lost 0 bases, and 11 bases lay in between. The length of the CDR3 is 16 residues. Per the germline V gene, CDR1 is MNHEY and CDR2 is SVGAGI. CDR3 sequence (DNA): TGTGCCAGCAGTTACTCTGGGGCCATTTTGAACACTGAAGCTTTCTTT. It encodes CASSYSGAILNTEAFF.

This chain uses TRBV7-3 with TRBJ2-3; TRBD2 agrees at 7 bases. V lost 1 base, J lost 4 bases, and 11 bases stayed unmatched. The CDR3 sequence is 17 residues long. In germline, CDR1 is SGHTA, CDR2 FQGTGA. This chain's CDR3 is CASSLSGGSGGSDTQYF. The DNA for the CDR3 is TGTGCCAGCAGCTTAAGCGGGGGTAGCGGCGGATCAGATACGCAGTATTTT.

The gene calls are TRBV5-5 and TRBJ2-2, with D perhaps matching TRBD1 (6 bases). Per the germline V gene, CDR1 is SGHKS and CDR2 is YYEKEE (reference sequence). CDR3 length: 16 amino acids. V gave up 4 bases and J gave up 2 bases, with 15 bases separating them. The CDR3 coding sequence is TGTGCCAGCAGCAAATGGGGACACTCCAACACCGGGGAGCTGTTTTTT. This encodes CASSKWGHSNTGELFF.

This sequence joins TRBV9 and TRBJ1-4; D not certain. Looked up from germline, CDR1 is SGDLS and CDR2 is YYNGEE. V shed 0 bases and J shed 0 bases, with 9 bases lying between them. The CDR3 runs to 16 residues. CDR3 loop: CASSVDFSATNEKLFF. DNA of the CDR3: TGTGCCAGCAGCGTAGACTTCTCCGCAACTAATGAAAAACTGTTTTTT.

J is TRBJ2-3 and V is TRBV5-4; no definite D call. V lost 0 bases and J lost 4, with 12 bases in between. Germline V gene sequence: CDR1 SGHNT, CDR2 YYREEE (reference sequence). The CDR3 is made up of 15 amino acids. CDR3 protein: CASSLGIQVADTQYF. The CDR3 coding sequence is TGTGCCAGCAGCTTGGGCATTCAGGTGGCAGATACGCAGTATTTT.

A few counts support this clone. The V call is TRBV3-1 (or the pseudogene TRBV3-2), the J call TRBJ2-1, with D possibly matching TRBD1 (6 bases). The CDR3 length is 19 residues. Germline CDR1 is LGHDT and CDR2 is YNNKEL (reference sequence). Trimming shortened V by 5 bases and J by 1 base, and 24 bases separated the two germline ends. In DNA, the CDR3 is TGTGCCAGCAGCGAGGGTGAAAGGGTATGGGGGCTGTCCTACAATGAGCAGTTCTTC. Its protein is CASSEGERVWGLSYNEQFF.

This clone was seen once. J is TRBJ1-2 and V is TRBV18; D unclear. V lost 6 bases and J 8 bases, leaving 19 bases between the germline ends. Germline CDR1 and CDR2: KGHSH and LQKENI. This CDR3 is 14 amino acids long. The CDR3 sequence is CASSSQSAQTGYTF. CDR3 bases: TGTGCCAGCTCCTCGCAATCAGCGCAGACGGGCTACACCTTC.

This chain links TRBV11-1 with TRBJ1-3, with D possibly being TRBD1 (5 bases). The germline V gene has CDR1 SGHAT and CDR2 FQDESV (reference sequence). The CDR3 runs to 14 residues. Trimming left V 4 bases short and J 4 bases short, with 11 bases between. The CDR3 loop is CASSSQGTGNTIYF. The CDR3 coding sequence is TGTGCCAGCAGCTCCCAGGGAACCGGAAACACCATATATTTT.